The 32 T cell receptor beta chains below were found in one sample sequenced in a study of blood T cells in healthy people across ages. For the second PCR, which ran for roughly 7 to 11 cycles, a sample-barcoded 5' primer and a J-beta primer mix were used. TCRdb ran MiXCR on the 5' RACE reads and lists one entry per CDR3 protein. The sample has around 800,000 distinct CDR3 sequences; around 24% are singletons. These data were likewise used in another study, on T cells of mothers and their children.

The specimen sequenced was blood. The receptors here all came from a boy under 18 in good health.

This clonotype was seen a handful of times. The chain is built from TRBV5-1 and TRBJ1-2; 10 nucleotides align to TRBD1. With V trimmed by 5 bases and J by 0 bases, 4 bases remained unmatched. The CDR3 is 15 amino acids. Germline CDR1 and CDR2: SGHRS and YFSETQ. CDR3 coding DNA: TGCGCCAGCAGGTTGACAGGGGGCGCTAACTATGGCTACACCTTC. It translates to CASRLTGGANYGYTF.

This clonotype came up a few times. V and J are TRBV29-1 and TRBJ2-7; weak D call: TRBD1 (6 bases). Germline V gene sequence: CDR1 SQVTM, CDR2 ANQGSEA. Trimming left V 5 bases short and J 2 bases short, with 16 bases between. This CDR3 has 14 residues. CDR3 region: CSVMRDTSTYEQYF. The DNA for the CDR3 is TGCAGCGTTATGAGGGACACTAGTACCTACGAGCAGTACTTC.

DNA of the CDR3: TGCGCCAGCAGCTTGGCCGCGGGACGGCAAGAGACCCAGTACTTC. Translation: CASSLAAGRQETQYF. This sequence joins TRBV5-1 and TRBJ2-5; TRBD2 is a possible D gene (6 bases). V shed 0 bases and J shed 2 bases, with 11 bases lying between them. The CDR3 runs to 15 residues. Germline loops: CDR1 SGHRS, CDR2 YFSETQ.

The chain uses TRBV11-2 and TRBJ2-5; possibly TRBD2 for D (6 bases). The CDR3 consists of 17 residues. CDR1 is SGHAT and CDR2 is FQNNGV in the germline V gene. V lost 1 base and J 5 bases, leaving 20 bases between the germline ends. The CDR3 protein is CASSLVGGAKRGETQYF. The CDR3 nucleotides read TGTGCCAGCAGCTTAGTTGGAGGGGCCAAACGGGGGGAGACCCAGTACTTC. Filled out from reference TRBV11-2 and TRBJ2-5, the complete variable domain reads EAGVAQSPRYKIIEKRQSVAFWCNPISGHATLYWYQQILGQGPKLLIQFQNNGVVDDSQLPKDRFSAERLKGVDSTLKIQPAKLEDSAVYLCASSLVGGAKRGETQYFGPGTRLLVL.

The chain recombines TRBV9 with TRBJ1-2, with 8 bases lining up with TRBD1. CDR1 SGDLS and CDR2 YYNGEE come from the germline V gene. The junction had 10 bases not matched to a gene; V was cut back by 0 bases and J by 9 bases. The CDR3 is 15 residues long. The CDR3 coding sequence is TGTGCCAGCAGCGTAGCTCTCCCACGGACAGGGCGCTACACCTTC. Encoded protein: CASSVALPRTGRYTF.

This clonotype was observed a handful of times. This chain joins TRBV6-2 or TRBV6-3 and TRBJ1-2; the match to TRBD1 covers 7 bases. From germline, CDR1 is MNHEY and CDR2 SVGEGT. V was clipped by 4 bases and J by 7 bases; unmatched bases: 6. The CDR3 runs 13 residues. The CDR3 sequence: CASSLYRGGGYTF. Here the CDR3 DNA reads TGTGCCAGCAGTTTATACAGGGGCGGTGGCTACACCTTC.

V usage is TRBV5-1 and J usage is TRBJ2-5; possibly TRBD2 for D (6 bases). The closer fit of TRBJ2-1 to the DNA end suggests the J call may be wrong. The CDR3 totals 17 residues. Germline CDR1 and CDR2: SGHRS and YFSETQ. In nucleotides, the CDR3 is TGCGCCAGCACGACCTTCTCTTTAGGGGCGGAGGGCAATGAGCAGTTCTTC. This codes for CASTTFSLGAEGNEQFF.

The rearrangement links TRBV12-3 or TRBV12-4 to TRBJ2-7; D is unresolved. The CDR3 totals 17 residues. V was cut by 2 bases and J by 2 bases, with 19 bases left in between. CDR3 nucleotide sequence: TGTGCCAGCAGTTTAAACCCAGTAACCAGGCCGGCCTACGAGCAGTACTTC. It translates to CASSLNPVTRPAYEQYF.

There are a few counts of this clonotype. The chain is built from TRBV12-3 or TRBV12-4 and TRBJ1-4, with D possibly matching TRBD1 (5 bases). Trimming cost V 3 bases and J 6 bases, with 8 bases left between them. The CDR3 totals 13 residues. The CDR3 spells CASSFGGDEKLFF. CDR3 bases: TGTGCCAGCAGTTTTGGGGGGGATGAAAAACTGTTTTTT.

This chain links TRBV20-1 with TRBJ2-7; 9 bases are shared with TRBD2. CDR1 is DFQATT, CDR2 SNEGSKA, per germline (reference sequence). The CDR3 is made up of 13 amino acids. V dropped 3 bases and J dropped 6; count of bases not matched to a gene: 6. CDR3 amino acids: CSASLAGAGEQYF. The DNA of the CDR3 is TGCAGTGCTAGCTTAGCGGGGGCGGGCGAGCAGTACTTC.

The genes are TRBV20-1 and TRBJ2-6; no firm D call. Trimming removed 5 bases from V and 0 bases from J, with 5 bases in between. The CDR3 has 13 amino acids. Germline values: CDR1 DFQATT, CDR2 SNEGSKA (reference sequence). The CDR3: CSAFHSGANVLTF. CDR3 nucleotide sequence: TGCAGTGCTTTCCACTCTGGGGCCAACGTCCTGACTTTC.

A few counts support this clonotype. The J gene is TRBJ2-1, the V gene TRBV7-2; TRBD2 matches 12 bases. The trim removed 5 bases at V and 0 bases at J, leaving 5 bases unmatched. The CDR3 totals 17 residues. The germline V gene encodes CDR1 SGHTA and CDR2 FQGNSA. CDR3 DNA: TGTGCCAGCAGCCCAGGACTAGCGGGGTTCTCCTACAATGAGCAGTTCTTC. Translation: CASSPGLAGFSYNEQFF. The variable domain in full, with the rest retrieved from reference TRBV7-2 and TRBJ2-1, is GAGVSQSPSNKVTEKGKDVELRCDPISGHTALYWYRQSLGQGLEFLIYFQGNSAPDKSGLPSDRFSAERTGGSVSTLTIQRTQQEDSAVYLCASSPGLAGFSYNEQFFGPGTRLTVL.

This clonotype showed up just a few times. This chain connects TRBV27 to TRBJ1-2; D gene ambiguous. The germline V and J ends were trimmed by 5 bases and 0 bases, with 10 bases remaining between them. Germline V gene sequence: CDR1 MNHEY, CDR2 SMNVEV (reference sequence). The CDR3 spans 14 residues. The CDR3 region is CASSRGSPNYGYTF. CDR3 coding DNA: TGTGCCAGCAGTCGCGGGTCTCCTAACTATGGCTACACCTTC.

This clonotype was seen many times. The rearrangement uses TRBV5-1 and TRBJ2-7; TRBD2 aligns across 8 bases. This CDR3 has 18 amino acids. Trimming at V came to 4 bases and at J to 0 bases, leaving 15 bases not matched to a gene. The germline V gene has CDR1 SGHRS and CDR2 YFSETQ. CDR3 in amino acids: CASSLPQLSSGFSYEQYF. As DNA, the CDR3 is TGCGCCAGCAGCCTACCCCAATTATCTAGCGGGTTCTCCTACGAGCAGTACTTC.

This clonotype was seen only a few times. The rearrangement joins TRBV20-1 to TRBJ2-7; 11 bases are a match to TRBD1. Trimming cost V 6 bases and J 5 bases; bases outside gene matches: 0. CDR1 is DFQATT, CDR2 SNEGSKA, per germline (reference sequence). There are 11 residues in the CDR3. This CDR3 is CSAGQGDEQYF. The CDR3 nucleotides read TGCAGTGCGGGACAGGGGGACGAGCAGTACTTC.

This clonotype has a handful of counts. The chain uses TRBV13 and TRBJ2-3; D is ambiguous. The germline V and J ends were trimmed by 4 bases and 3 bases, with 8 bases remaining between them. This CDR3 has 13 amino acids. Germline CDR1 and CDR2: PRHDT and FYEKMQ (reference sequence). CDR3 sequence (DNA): TGTGCCAGCAGCTCCCCTAGGACAGATACGCAGTATTTT. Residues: CASSSPRTDTQYF.

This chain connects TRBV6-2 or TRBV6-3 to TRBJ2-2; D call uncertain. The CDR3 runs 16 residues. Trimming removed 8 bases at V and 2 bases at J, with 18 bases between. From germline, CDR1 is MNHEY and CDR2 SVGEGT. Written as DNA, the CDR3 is TGTGCCAGCGACGGAAAGGGCGGCTTCAACACCGGGGAGCTGTTTTTT. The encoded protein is CASDGKGGFNTGELFF.

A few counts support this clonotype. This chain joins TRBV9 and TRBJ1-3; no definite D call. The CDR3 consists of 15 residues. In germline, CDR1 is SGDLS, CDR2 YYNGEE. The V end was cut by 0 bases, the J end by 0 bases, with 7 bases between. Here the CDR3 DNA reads TGTGCCAGCAGCGTAGGGCCCCGCTCTGGAAACACCATATATTTT. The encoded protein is CASSVGPRSGNTIYF.

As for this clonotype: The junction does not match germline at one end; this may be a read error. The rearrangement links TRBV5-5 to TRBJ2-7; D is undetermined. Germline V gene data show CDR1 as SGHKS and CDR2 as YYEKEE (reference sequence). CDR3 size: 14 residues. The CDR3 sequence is CASSLDGHSYEQYF. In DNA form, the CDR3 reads TGCGCCAGCAGCCTGGACGGCCACTCCTACGAGCAGTACTTC.

The CDR3 DNA is TGTGCCATCAGTGACGGCGCTAGCGGTCCCAAAAACATTCAGTACTTC. Its protein product is CAISDGASGPKNIQYF. The chain uses TRBV10-3 and TRBJ2-4, with 7 bases aligning to TRBD2. Unmatched junction bases numbered 7, after V lost 3 bases and J lost 2 bases. Germline assignment: CDR1 ENHRY and CDR2 SYGVKD. The CDR3 sequence is 16 residues long.

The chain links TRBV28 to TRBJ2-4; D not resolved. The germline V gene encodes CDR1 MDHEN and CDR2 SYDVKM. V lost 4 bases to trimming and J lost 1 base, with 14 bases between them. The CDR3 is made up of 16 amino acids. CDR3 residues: CASSSPPTIAKNIQYF. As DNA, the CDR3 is TGTGCCAGCAGTTCCCCTCCGACGATCGCCAAAAACATTCAGTACTTC.

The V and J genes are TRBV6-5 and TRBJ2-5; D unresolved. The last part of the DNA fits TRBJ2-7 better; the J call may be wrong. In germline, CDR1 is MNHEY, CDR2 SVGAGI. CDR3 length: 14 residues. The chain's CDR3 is CASSYRDGPYEQYF. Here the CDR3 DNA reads TGTGCCAGCAGTTATCGAGACGGGCCCTACGAGCAGTACTTC.

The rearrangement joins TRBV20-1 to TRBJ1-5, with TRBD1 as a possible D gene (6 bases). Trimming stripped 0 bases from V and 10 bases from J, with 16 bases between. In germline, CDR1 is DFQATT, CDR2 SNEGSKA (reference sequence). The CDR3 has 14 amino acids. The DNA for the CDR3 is TGCAGTGCTAGAGACCCGACAGGAAACCCCCCCCAGCATTTT. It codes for CSARDPTGNPPQHF.

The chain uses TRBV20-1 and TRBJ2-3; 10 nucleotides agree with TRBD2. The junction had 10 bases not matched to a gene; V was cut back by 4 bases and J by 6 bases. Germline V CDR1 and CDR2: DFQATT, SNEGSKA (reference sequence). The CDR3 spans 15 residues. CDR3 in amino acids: CSAIPPSGGIDTQYF. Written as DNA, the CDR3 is TGCAGTGCTATCCCCCCTAGCGGGGGAATTGATACGCAGTATTTT.

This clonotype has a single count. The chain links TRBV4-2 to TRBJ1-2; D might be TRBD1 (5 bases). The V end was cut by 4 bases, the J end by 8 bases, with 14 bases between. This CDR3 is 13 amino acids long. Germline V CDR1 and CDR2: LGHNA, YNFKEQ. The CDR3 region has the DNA TGTGCCAGCAGCCCCCAGGGATCGCTCGGCTACACCTTC. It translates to CASSPQGSLGYTF.

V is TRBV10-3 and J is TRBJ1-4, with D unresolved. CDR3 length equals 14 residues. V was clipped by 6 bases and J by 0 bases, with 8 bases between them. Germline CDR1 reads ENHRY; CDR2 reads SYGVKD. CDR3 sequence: CAIRDGSTNEKLFF. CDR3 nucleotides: TGTGCCATCAGGGACGGGTCAACTAATGAAAAACTGTTTTTT.

CDR3 region: CASSFSGPRSNQPQHF. The CDR3 nucleotides are TGTGCCAGCAGCTTTAGCGGCCCTAGGAGCAATCAGCCCCAGCATTTT. The chain carries TRBV7-8 and TRBJ1-5, with no clear D. Trimming cost V 3 bases and J 1 base, with 13 bases left between them. This CDR3 has 16 residues. CDR1 and CDR2 from the germline V gene are SGHVS and FQNEAQ.

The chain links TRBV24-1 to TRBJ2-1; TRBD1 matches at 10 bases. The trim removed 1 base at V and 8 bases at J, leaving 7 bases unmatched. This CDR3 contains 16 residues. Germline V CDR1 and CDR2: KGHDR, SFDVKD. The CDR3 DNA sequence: TGTGCCACCAGTGATTTCCGGGACAGGGGAATTCATGAGCAGTTCTTC. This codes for CATSDFRDRGIHEQFF.

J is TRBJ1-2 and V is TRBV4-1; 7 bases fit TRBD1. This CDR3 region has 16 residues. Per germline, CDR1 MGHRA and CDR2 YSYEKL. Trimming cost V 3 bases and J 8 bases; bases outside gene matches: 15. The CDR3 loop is CASSQDRRTGLEGYTF. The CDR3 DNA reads TGCGCCAGCAGCCAGGATAGGAGGACAGGCCTAGAGGGCTACACCTTC.

CDR3 loop: CASSYLGGAANYGYTF. The CDR3 nucleotides are TGTGCCAGCAGTTACTTAGGGGGGGCCGCTAACTATGGCTACACCTTC. This sequence joins TRBV6-6 and TRBJ1-2; D may be TRBD1 (6 bases). Between the trimmed V and J ends, which lost 1 base and 0 bases, there was a span of 12 bases. There are 16 residues in the CDR3. The germline gives CDR1 MNHNY, CDR2 SVGAGI (reference sequence).

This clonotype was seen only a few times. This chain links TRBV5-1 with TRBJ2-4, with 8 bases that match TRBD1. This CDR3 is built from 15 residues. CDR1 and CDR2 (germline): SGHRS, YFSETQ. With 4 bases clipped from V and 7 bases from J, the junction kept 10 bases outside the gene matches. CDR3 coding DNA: TGCGCCAGCAGCCTGACAGGGGATCTAAGGAACATTCAGTACTTC. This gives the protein CASSLTGDLRNIQYF.

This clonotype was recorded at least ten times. CDR3 sequence reads: CASSVERDRSTDTQYF. Written as DNA, the CDR3 is TGTGCCAGCAGCGTAGAGCGGGACAGAAGCACAGATACGCAGTATTTT. This sequence joins TRBV9 and TRBJ2-3; either TRBD1 or TRBD2 may supply D (7 bases each). Germline V gene data show CDR1 as SGDLS and CDR2 as YYNGEE. The CDR3 totals 16 residues. V was shortened by 0 bases and J by 0 bases, with 11 bases between the two germline ends. Filled out from reference TRBV9 and TRBJ2-3, the complete variable domain reads DSGVTQTPKHLITATGQRVTLRCSPRSGDLSVYWYQQSLDQGLQFLIQYYNGEERAKGNILERFSAQQFPDLHSELNLSSLELGDSALYFCASSVERDRSTDTQYFGPGTRLTVL.